This T cell receptor beta chain is from a study of blood T cell repertoires in COVID-19. This clone was recorded once. Cohort assignment relied on participant-reported clinical history. The protocol was immunoSEQ multiplex PCR, while the TCRdb copy is restricted to in-frame clones and leaves out a portion. This sample has 390,000 or so clones, with 83% found just once. Material for sequencing was PBMCs or T cells enriched from blood (not recorded which). This clonotype was sampled from a woman aged 50 to 60 who had recovered from COVID-19.

The DNA of the CDR3 is TGCGCCAGCAGCCAACGGGCGGCAGGGAGGTTCGAGCAGTACTTC. This encodes CASSQRAAGRFEQYF. The gene calls are TRBV4-1 and TRBJ2-7, with D maybe TRBD2 (6 bases). The CDR3 runs 15 residues. Trimming cost V 2 bases and J 6 bases, with 17 bases left between them. Germline lookup yields CDR1 MGHRA and CDR2 YSYEKL.